Below, 9 T cell receptor beta chains from the same sample are listed, as sequenced in a study of identical twins. Using its own MiXCR run on the 5' RACE reads, TCRdb lists one record per CDR3 protein. In the table there are around 670,000 distinct CDR3 sequences, around 6% of which are singletons. The material sequenced was naive T cells sorted from blood. The receptor set was obtained from a man aged 18 to 30 in good health.

This clonotype was recorded at least ten times. The chain employs TRBV20-1 and TRBJ1-1; D unresolved. The CDR3 is 14 amino acids. V lost 5 bases to trimming and J lost 7 bases, with 20 bases between them. Germline V gene sequence: CDR1 DFQATT, CDR2 SNEGSKA (reference sequence). The CDR3 nucleotides read TGCAGTGCTGGTCCCGTAGCCGGAGAAATTGAAGCTTTCTTT. This translates into CSAGPVAGEIEAFF.

This rearrangement joins TRBV28 to TRBJ2-4, with 13 bases aligning to TRBD2. Losses at the gene ends were 5 bases for V and 10 bases for J; bases not matched to a gene: 8. Germline V gene sequence: CDR1 MDHEN, CDR2 SYDVKM. The CDR3 has 15 amino acids. The CDR3 nucleotides are TGTGCCAGCAGTCGGGGGGGACTAGCGGGAAGTATTCAGTACTTC. As protein: CASSRGGLAGSIQYF.

The sample holds many counts of this clonotype. The gene calls are TRBV20-1 and TRBJ2-1; D unresolved. V lost 2 bases and J 7 bases, leaving 9 bases between the germline ends. Germline V lookup: CDR1 DFQATT, CDR2 SNEGSKA (reference sequence). The CDR3 has 12 amino acids. CDR3 DNA sequence: TGCAGTGCTAGAATAGCTGGGAATGAGCAGTTCTTC. The encoded protein is CSARIAGNEQFF.

V gene TRBV6-2 or TRBV6-3 combines with J gene TRBJ1-1, with D hard to call. This CDR3 spans 12 amino acids. Germline CDR1 and CDR2: MNHEY and SVGEGT. Deletions cut 2 bases from V and 7 bases from J, with 8 bases between. CDR3 region: CASSYRDLEAFF. The CDR3, as DNA: TGTGCCAGCAGTTACCGCGACCTTGAAGCTTTCTTT.

The J gene is TRBJ1-1, the V gene TRBV7-9, with TRBD1 as a possible D gene (5 bases). CDR3 length equals 13 residues. Germline V gives CDR1 SEHNR, CDR2 FQNEAQ (reference sequence). Trimming cost V 4 bases and J 8 bases, with 14 bases left between them. The CDR3 DNA follows: TGTGCCAGCAGCTGGGGGGTCGGGGAAGAAGCTTTCTTT. It codes for CASSWGVGEEAFF.

In its sample, this clonotype was seen many times. The chain combines TRBV12-3 or TRBV12-4 with TRBJ2-6, with D maybe TRBD1 (6 bases). CDR3 length equals 16 residues. V was trimmed by 5 bases and J by 1 base, leaving 12 bases between them. The DNA of the CDR3 is TGTGCCAGCAGTCAACAGGGAAGGTCTGGGGCCAACGTCCTGACTTTC. Residues: CASSQQGRSGANVLTF.

This clonotype was seen only a few times. The rearrangement joins TRBV6-2 or TRBV6-3 to TRBJ1-6; unclear D gene. Trimming pared 5 bases from V and 8 bases from J, leaving 10 bases between. CDR1 is MNHEY, CDR2 SVGEGT, per germline. This CDR3 has 13 amino acids. CDR3 coding DNA: TGTGCCAGCAGTAAACTATCGGATTCACCCCTCCACTTT. Amino acid sequence: CASSKLSDSPLHF.

This clonotype was observed a few times. The CDR3 loop is CSASPFRTGAENTEAFF. Written as DNA, the CDR3 is TGCAGTGCTAGCCCATTTAGGACAGGGGCAGAGAACACTGAAGCTTTCTTT. This chain links TRBV20-1 with TRBJ1-1; 9 nucleotides line up with TRBD1. Germline values: CDR1 DFQATT, CDR2 SNEGSKA (reference sequence). Trimming at V came to 3 bases and at J to 1 base, leaving 12 bases not matched to a gene. The CDR3 extends over 17 amino acids.

This clonotype was seen ten or more times. The chain employs TRBV5-6 and TRBJ2-3; tentative D call: TRBD1 (6 bases). V lost 2 bases and J lost 0, with 10 bases in between. Germline-derived CDR1 and CDR2 are SGHDT and YYEEEE. This CDR3 has 15 amino acids. The CDR3 protein is CASSFLRGSTDTQYF. In DNA, the CDR3 is TGTGCCAGCAGCTTCTTAAGGGGGAGCACAGATACGCAGTATTTT.